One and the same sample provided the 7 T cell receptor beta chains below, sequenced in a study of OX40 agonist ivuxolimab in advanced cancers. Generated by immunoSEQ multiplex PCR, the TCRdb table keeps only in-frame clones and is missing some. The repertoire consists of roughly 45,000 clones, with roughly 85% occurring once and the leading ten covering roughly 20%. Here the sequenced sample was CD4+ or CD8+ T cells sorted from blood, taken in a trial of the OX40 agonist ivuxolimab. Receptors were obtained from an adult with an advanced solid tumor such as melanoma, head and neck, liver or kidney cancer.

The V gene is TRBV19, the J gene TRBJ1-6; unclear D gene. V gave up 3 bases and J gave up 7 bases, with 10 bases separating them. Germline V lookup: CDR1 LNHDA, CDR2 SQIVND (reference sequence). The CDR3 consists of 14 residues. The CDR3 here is CASSMGGLNSPLHF. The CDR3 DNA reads TGTGCCAGTAGTATGGGAGGGCTCAATTCACCCCTCCACTTT.

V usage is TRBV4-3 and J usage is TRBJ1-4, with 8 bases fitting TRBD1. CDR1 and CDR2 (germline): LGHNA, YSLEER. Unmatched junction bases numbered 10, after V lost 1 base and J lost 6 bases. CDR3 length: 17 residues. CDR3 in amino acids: CASSQGGWGQVDEKLFF. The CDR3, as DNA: TGCGCCAGCAGCCAAGGAGGTTGGGGACAGGTCGATGAAAAACTGTTTTTT.

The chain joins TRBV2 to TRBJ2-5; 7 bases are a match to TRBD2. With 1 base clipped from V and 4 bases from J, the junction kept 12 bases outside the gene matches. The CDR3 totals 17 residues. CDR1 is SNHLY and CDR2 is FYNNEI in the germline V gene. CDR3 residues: CASSEEPVTSRGETQYF. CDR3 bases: TGTGCCAGCAGTGAAGAACCAGTGACTAGCCGGGGAGAGACCCAGTACTTC.

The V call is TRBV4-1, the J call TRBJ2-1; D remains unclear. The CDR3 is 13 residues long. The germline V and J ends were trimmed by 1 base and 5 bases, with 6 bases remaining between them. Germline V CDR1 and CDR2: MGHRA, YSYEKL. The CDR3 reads CASSQALNNEQFF. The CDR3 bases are TGCGCCAGCAGCCAAGCGCTTAACAATGAGCAGTTCTTC.

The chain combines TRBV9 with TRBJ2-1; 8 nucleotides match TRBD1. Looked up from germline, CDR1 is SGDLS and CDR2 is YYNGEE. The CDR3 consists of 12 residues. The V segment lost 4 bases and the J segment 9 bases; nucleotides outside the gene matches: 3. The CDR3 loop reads CASSPTGVEQFF. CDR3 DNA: TGTGCCAGCAGCCCGACAGGGGTTGAGCAGTTCTTC.

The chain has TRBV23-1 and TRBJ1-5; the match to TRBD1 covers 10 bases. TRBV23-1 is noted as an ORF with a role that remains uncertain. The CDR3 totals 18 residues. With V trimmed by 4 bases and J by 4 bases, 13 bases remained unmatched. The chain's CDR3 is CASSRYPNDRGQNQPQHF. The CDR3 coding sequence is TGCGCCAGCAGTCGTTACCCCAATGACAGGGGGCAAAATCAGCCCCAGCATTTT.

CDR3 DNA: TGTGCCAGCAGCTTAGAGGCAGGGATCTACGAGCAGTACGTC. It encodes CASSLEAGIYEQYV. The J gene is TRBJ2-7, the V gene TRBV7-2; a possible D gene is TRBD1 (5 bases). Trimming stripped 1 base from V and 3 bases from J, with 10 bases between. Germline V gene data show CDR1 as SGHTA and CDR2 as FQGNSA. This CDR3 comprises 14 residues.